The 15 T cell receptor beta chains below all came from one sample that was sequenced in a study of CD8 T cells in ankylosing spondylitis. TCRdb ran MiXCR on the 5' RACE reads and lists one entry per CDR3 protein. The sample holds about 250,000 distinct CDR3 sequences, roughly 25% seen once. Sequencing input: blood, either unsorted or a sorted T cell fraction (not recorded which). These receptors all come from a male donor with ankylosing spondylitis or in good health (not recorded which).

This clonotype has a handful of counts. The chain couples TRBV12-3 or TRBV12-4 to TRBJ2-5, with D perhaps matching TRBD2 (5 bases). Trimming cost V 6 bases and J 7 bases, with 15 bases left between them. This CDR3 comprises 13 residues. CDR3 nucleotides: TGTGCCAGCAGCCCGATAGCAGAGGGGACCCAGTACTTC. It specifies CASSPIAEGTQYF.

There are many counts of this clonotype. The CDR3 spells CASSAGTGNEQFF. CDR3 DNA: TGTGCCAGCAGCGCCGGGACAGGCAATGAGCAGTTCTTC. The V call is TRBV7-6, the J call TRBJ2-1; 8 nucleotides agree with TRBD1. Germline-derived CDR1 and CDR2 are SGHVS and FNYEAQ. V was clipped by 5 bases and J by 6 bases; unmatched bases: 3. CDR3 length: 13 amino acids.

This clonotype was observed at least ten times. The CDR3 region has the DNA TGTGCCAGCAGTCCCCAGGGGGGTGAAAAACTGTTTTTT. It translates to CASSPQGGEKLFF. This chain joins TRBV6-1 and TRBJ1-4; 7 bases line up with TRBD1. The germline gives CDR1 MNHNS, CDR2 SASEGT. The junction had 4 bases not matched to a gene; V was cut back by 5 bases and J by 7 bases. The CDR3 length is 13 residues.

The DNA of the CDR3 is TGCAGTGCAACCTCCGGGACAGGGGACGACACCATATATTTT. This sequence encodes CSATSGTGDDTIYF. The chain links TRBV20-1 to TRBJ1-3; 10 positions match TRBD1. Germline V gene sequence: CDR1 DFQATT, CDR2 SNEGSKA (reference sequence). This CDR3 is 14 amino acids long. The V and J ends lost 6 bases and 8 bases, in that order; junction bases with no gene match: 10.

This clonotype was seen a few times. The gene calls are TRBV12-3 or TRBV12-4 and TRBJ2-1; D is uncertain. The CDR3 is 15 residues long. V gave up 3 bases and J gave up 5 bases, with 14 bases separating them. CDR3 in DNA: TGTGCCAGCAGTTTTCGTGGAGTTGGGGACAATGAGCAGTTCTTC. Its translation is CASSFRGVGDNEQFF.

V gene TRBV10-3 combines with J gene TRBJ2-3, with 7 bases aligning to TRBD2. This CDR3 has 17 residues. Germline-derived CDR1 and CDR2 are ENHRY and SYGVKD. The J segment lost 5 bases and the V segment lost 5 bases, leaving 16 bases of the junction unmatched. CDR3 nucleotides: TGTGCCATCAGTTGGAGGGCGGCGGGGGAGGTTGAAGATACGCAGTATTTT. This sequence encodes CAISWRAAGEVEDTQYF.

The chain employs TRBV24-1 and TRBJ2-6, with TRBD1 matching 8 bases. V lost 4 bases and J lost 4; bases outside the gene matches: 11. The CDR3 length is 18 residues. Germline V gene sequence: CDR1 KGHDR, CDR2 SFDVKD. The CDR3 loop is CATSDPAHRQGGANVLTF. As DNA, the CDR3 is TGTGCCACCAGTGACCCCGCTCACCGACAGGGGGGGGCCAACGTCCTGACTTTC.

This clonotype was seen repeatedly, ten times or more. J is TRBJ2-5 and V is TRBV5-1; TRBD2 matches 7 bases. The V and J ends lost 2 bases and 1 base, in that order; junction bases with no gene match: 2. Germline CDR1 and CDR2: SGHRS and YFSETQ. This CDR3 comprises 14 residues. The CDR3 DNA sequence: TGCGCCAGCAGCTTTAGCGGGCCCCAAGAGACCCAGTACTTC. Translation gives CASSFSGPQETQYF.

This clonotype was found a few times. CDR3 nucleotides: TGCAGTGCTACGGGACAGTTTAATGAAAAACTGTTTTTT. This gives the protein CSATGQFNEKLFF. The rearrangement uses TRBV20-1 and TRBJ1-4, with 7 positions matching TRBD1. Germline trimming cut 4 bases from V and 4 bases from J; bases unmatched to any gene: 3. Germline V CDR1 and CDR2: DFQATT, SNEGSKA (reference sequence). This CDR3 has 13 residues.

The V gene is TRBV20-1, the J gene TRBJ1-1, with 7 bases matching TRBD1. V gave up 4 bases and J gave up 4 bases; unmatched junction bases: 3. The CDR3 has 12 residues. Looked up from germline, CDR1 is DFQATT and CDR2 is SNEGSKA (reference sequence). CDR3 in DNA: TGCAGTGCTACGGGACAGACCACTGAAGCTTTCTTT. The encoded protein is CSATGQTTEAFF.

The CDR3 coding sequence is TGCAGTGGAGGGGCATTCGGCACAGATACGCAGTATTTT. Translation: CSGGAFGTDTQYF. V gene TRBV20-1 combines with J gene TRBJ2-3; D possibly uses TRBD1 or TRBD2 (5 bases each). The CDR3 sequence is 13 residues long. CDR1 DFQATT and CDR2 SNEGSKA come from the germline V gene (reference sequence). The V end was cut by 7 bases, the J end by 1 base, with 12 bases between.

This clonotype occurred a few times. The rearrangement links TRBV29-1 to TRBJ1-1, with a weak D call TRBD1 (6 bases). CDR3 size: 13 residues. V was cut by 6 bases and J by 4 bases, with 15 bases left in between. The germline V gene encodes CDR1 SQVTM and CDR2 ANQGSEA. The CDR3 nucleotides read TGCAGCGTCCTACTCACAGGGCGCACTGAAGCTTTCTTT. It translates to CSVLLTGRTEAFF.

This clonotype has at least ten counts. The chain has TRBV29-1 and TRBJ2-3; a weak D match, TRBD1 (5 bases). Germline CDR1 and CDR2: SQVTM and ANQGSEA. V lost 4 bases and J lost 7, with 12 bases in between. This CDR3 is 12 amino acids long. CDR3 nucleotide sequence: TGCAGCGTTGTAACCGGACAAAATACGCAGTATTTT. This sequence encodes CSVVTGQNTQYF.

In its sample, this clonotype was seen a few times. The chain combines TRBV12-3 or TRBV12-4 with TRBJ2-1; 10 bases match TRBD1. The ends lost 8 bases at V and 4 bases at J; junction bases unmatched: 8. The CDR3 consists of 15 residues. CDR3: CASVRRQGAYNEQFF. CDR3 nucleotide sequence: TGTGCCAGCGTCCGTAGACAGGGGGCTTACAATGAGCAGTTCTTC.

In its sample, this clonotype was seen many times. The chain joins TRBV2 to TRBJ2-2, with D maybe TRBD1 (5 bases). CDR1 and CDR2 from the germline V gene are SNHLY and FYNNEI. Between the trimmed V and J ends, which lost 2 bases and 7 bases, there was a span of 14 bases. The CDR3 spans 15 residues. Here the CDR3 DNA reads TGTGCCAGCAGTGAATTGGGCAGGGCGATCGGGGAGCTGTTTTTT. This sequence encodes CASSELGRAIGELFF.